The 27 T cell receptor beta chains below were found in one sample sequenced in a study of T cell clonality in common variable immunodeficiency. Sequenced by immunoSEQ multiplex PCR; TCRdb stores in-frame clones only, minus some. The data show roughly 52,000 clones, none appearing only once, with 3.4% held by the ten largest. Sequenced material: peripheral blood mononuclear cells. Receptors were obtained from a person between 18 and 75 years old in good health.

This clone was detected many times. Coverage ceases 3 residues before the CDR3 finishes, and the germline J gene fills in the end. The J gene is TRBJ2-5, the V gene TRBV30; 8 nucleotides match TRBD1. V trimming: 6 bases; J trimming: 1 base; junction bases outside the gene matches: 10. CDR1 is GTSNPN and CDR2 is SVGIG in the germline V gene (reference sequence). CDR3 length: 15 amino acids. CDR3 DNA (partial): TGTGCCTGTAAACAGGGGGAAATTGTCCAAGAGACC. It specifies CACKQGEIVQET. The full CDR3 reads CACKQGEIVQETQYF.

This clone was recorded many times. From the germline J gene comes the end of the CDR3, since the read stops 3 residues before it. The chain links TRBV5-1 to TRBJ2-5, with 7 nucleotides matching TRBD1. V shed 4 bases, J shed 1 base, and the junction held 7 bases outside the gene matches. From germline, CDR1 is SGHRS and CDR2 YFSETQ. The CDR3 contains 15 residues. The sequenced CDR3 bases are TGCGCCAGCAGCGTAGGGACAGCACTCCAAGAGACC. Protein product: CASSVGTALQET. The complete CDR3 protein is CASSVGTALQETQYF.

This clone occurred many times. The read halts 3 residues ahead of the CDR3 end, with the missing end drawn from the germline J gene. V and J are TRBV3-1 (or the pseudogene TRBV3-2) and TRBJ2-3, with 11 nucleotides matching TRBD2. V gave up 4 bases and J gave up 6 bases; unmatched junction bases: 12. Germline V gene sequence: CDR1 LGHDT, CDR2 YNNKEL (reference sequence). This CDR3 spans 17 amino acids. CDR3 sequence: CASSLEATSGSSDTQYF. Partial CDR3 DNA: TGTGCCAGCAGCCTAGAGGCAACTAGCGGGAGTTCGGATACG.

This clone was observed at least ten times. The read comes to an end 3 residues before the CDR3 does, leaving the germline J gene to fill in the end. The rearrangement joins TRBV20-1 to TRBJ2-5, with TRBD1 as a possible D gene (5 bases). The V gene's germline CDR1 is DFQATT and CDR2 SNEGSKA (reference sequence). The V end was cut by 5 bases, the J end by 3 bases, with 10 bases between. This CDR3 has 12 amino acids. This chain's CDR3 is CSAYRSEETQYF. The CDR3 bases that were read are TGCAGTGCTTACAGGTCCGAAGAGACC.

This clone has just a few counts. The read stops 3 residues short of the end of the CDR3; the missing end is completed from the germline J gene. The chain combines TRBV30 with TRBJ2-2, with 7 bases identical to TRBD1. The germline gives CDR1 GTSNPN, CDR2 SVGIG (reference sequence). The CDR3 loop spans 14 amino acids. This CDR3 is CAWSGGQINEKLFF. CDR3 bases read: TGTGCCTGGAGTGGGGGACAGATTAATGAAAAG.

This clone was seen ten or more times. The read ends 3 residues before the CDR3 terminus; that terminus is restored from the germline J gene. J is TRBJ2-7 and V is TRBV20-1; no clear D. This CDR3 has 12 residues. Trimming removed 3 bases from V and 3 bases from J, with 9 bases in between. Per the germline V gene, CDR1 is DFQATT and CDR2 is SNEGSKA (reference sequence). CDR3 bases read: TGCAGTGCTAGCTCCATTAGCTACGAG. Protein product: CSASSISYE. The full CDR3 sequence reads CSASSISYEQYF.

This clone was recorded at least ten times. The read ends 3 residues early relative to the CDR3; the germline J gene fills the gap. The chain combines TRBV29-1 with TRBJ2-7; 7 bases are a match to TRBD1. CDR1 is SQVTM, CDR2 ANQGSEA, per germline. Trimming at V came to 3 bases and at J to 2 bases, leaving 1 base not matched to a gene. This CDR3 is built from 12 residues. The CDR3 protein is CSVDTGAYEQYF. The part of the CDR3 DNA that was read is TGCAGCGTTGACACAGGGGCCTACGAG.

This clone was seen many times. The CDR3 sequence is CASSLDQTWGDEQFF. CDR3 DNA (partial): TGTGCCAGCAGCCTGGACCAAACTTGGGGCGATGAG. The rearrangement joins TRBV7-8 to TRBJ2-1; tentative D call: TRBD1 (5 bases). The DNA ends 3 residues before the CDR3 does, and the rest of the CDR3 is filled in from the germline J gene. This CDR3 contains 15 residues. The V end lost 5 bases, the J end lost 8 bases, and 19 bases lay between the germline ends. Germline assignment: CDR1 SGHVS and CDR2 FQNEAQ.

This clone appeared a few times. Relative to the germline gene, one junction end is altered; a read error may explain this. Sequencing ends 3 residues short of the CDR3 end; the germline J gene provides the rest. The same CDR3 also results from other DNA sequences found in this sample. V is TRBV19 and J is TRBJ1-3; D gene unclear. The CDR3 extends over 16 amino acids. Germline V gene sequence: CDR1 LNHDA, CDR2 SQIVND (reference sequence). CDR3: CASSISQSSSGNTIYF. The sequenced CDR3 bases are TGTGCCAGTAGTATATCACAGTCCTCCTCTGGAAACACA.

This clone was seen many times. The read halts 3 residues ahead of the CDR3 end, with the missing end drawn from the germline J gene. The chain is built from TRBV20-1 and TRBJ2-5; TRBD1 agrees at 7 bases. V was clipped by 6 bases and J by 1 base; unmatched bases: 8. The CDR3 sequence is 14 residues long. The germline gives CDR1 DFQATT, CDR2 SNEGSKA (reference sequence). CDR3 DNA, as far as it was read: TGCAGTGCGTGGATGACAGGGACCCAAGAGACC. It is translated as CSAWMTGTQET. The entire CDR3 reads CSAWMTGTQETQYF.

This clone was picked up many times. The read terminates 3 residues before the CDR3 end, so the remaining end is supplied by the germline J gene. This rearrangement joins TRBV20-1 to TRBJ1-4, with 8 bases fitting TRBD1. J lost 0 bases, V lost 6 bases, and 6 bases had no gene match. This CDR3 is built from 15 residues. Germline V CDR1 and CDR2: DFQATT, SNEGSKA (reference sequence). This chain's CDR3 is CSARQGAATNEKLFF. The CDR3 DNA, read in part, is TGCAGTGCAAGGCAGGGGGCCGCAACTAATGAAAAA.

This clone was observed at least ten times. With the read ending 3 residues before the CDR3 end, the germline J gene is used to fill in that end. The chain recombines TRBV5-1 with TRBJ2-1; 9 positions agree with TRBD2. The V segment lost 0 bases and the J segment 2 bases; nucleotides outside the gene matches: 3. Germline loops: CDR1 SGHRS, CDR2 YFSETQ. The CDR3 has 16 amino acids. The DNA read from the CDR3 is TGCGCCAGCAGCTTGGGACTAGCGGCAACCTACAATGAG. Residues: CASSLGLAATYNE. The full CDR3 sequence reads CASSLGLAATYNEQFF.

This clone was detected ten times or more. The CDR3 end falls 3 residues outside the read, so it is completed with the germline J gene. This chain uses TRBV7-8 with TRBJ2-7; 7 bases map to TRBD2. The germline V gene has CDR1 SGHVS and CDR2 FQNEAQ. J gave up 2 bases and V 5 bases, and 12 bases lay outside the gene matches. This CDR3 has 16 residues. The sequenced CDR3 bases are TGTGCCAGCAGCCCCCGAACGGCTAGCGGAACCTACGAG. Its protein product is CASSPRTASGTYE. The entire CDR3 is CASSPRTASGTYEQYF.

This clone was counted a few times. The sequenced fragment ends 3 residues before the CDR3 boundary, so the rest is inferred from the germline J gene. This sequence joins TRBV5-1 and TRBJ1-1; D unclear. V was pared by 4 bases and J by 0 bases, with 13 bases between. Germline V gene data show CDR1 as SGHRS and CDR2 as YFSETQ. The CDR3 extends over 15 amino acids. The CDR3 loop reads CASSPNAAMNTEAFF. The sequenced part of the CDR3 DNA is TGCGCCAGCAGCCCCAATGCGGCCATGAACACTGAA.

This clone was seen many times. The read terminates 3 residues before the CDR3 end, so the remaining end is supplied by the germline J gene. V usage is TRBV25-1 and J usage is TRBJ2-1, with D hard to call. V was clipped by 7 bases and J by 0 bases, with 13 bases between them. Germline values: CDR1 MGHDK, CDR2 SYGVNS. The CDR3 contains 15 residues. CDR3 bases read: TGTGCCAGCACCCTGGCGGAAAGCTCCTACAATGAG. It encodes CASTLAESSYNE. The CDR3, in full, reads CASTLAESSYNEQFF.

This clone showed up many times. The read ends 3 residues shy of where the CDR3 ends; the end is completed using the germline J gene. The chain combines TRBV2 with TRBJ2-1; tentative D call: TRBD2 (6 bases). The germline V gene has CDR1 SNHLY and CDR2 FYNNEI. Trimming shortened V by 4 bases and J by 1 base, and 14 bases separated the two germline ends. The CDR3 runs 16 residues. CDR3 sequence reads: CASSGNGGFSYNEQFF. The CDR3 bases that were read are TGTGCCAGCAGTGGGAATGGGGGGTTTTCCTACAATGAG.

This clone was seen ten or more times. The DNA read from the CDR3 is TGTGCCACCAGTGAGGCGGACAGAAGGGGAAATGGC. Protein: CATSEADRRGNG. The complete CDR3 sequence is CATSEADRRGNGYTF. The V gene is TRBV19, the J gene TRBJ1-2; a weak D match, TRBD1 (6 bases). The read halts 3 residues ahead of the CDR3 end, with the missing end drawn from the germline J gene. The CDR3 spans 15 residues. Looked up from germline, CDR1 is LNHDA and CDR2 is SQIVND (reference sequence). Trimming removed 10 bases at V and 6 bases at J, with 24 bases between. Combining the CDR3 with reference TRBV19 and TRBJ1-2 gives the whole variable domain DGGITQSPKYLFRKEGQNVTLSCEQNLNHDAMYWYRQDPGQGLRLIYYSQIVNDFQKGDIAEGYSVSREKKESFPLTVTSAQKNPTAFYLCATSEADRRGNGYTFGSGTRLTVV.

This clone was observed many times. The read stops 3 residues short of the end of the CDR3; the missing end is completed from the germline J gene. The chain links TRBV13 to TRBJ2-2; TRBD1 is a possible D gene (6 bases). The germline gives CDR1 PRHDT, CDR2 FYEKMQ (reference sequence). This CDR3 is built from 16 residues. V was cut by 7 bases and J by 1 base, with 16 bases left in between. The covered CDR3 bases are TGTGCCAGCACTTACAGGGTTGAGGAGAACACCGGGGAG. Its protein is CASTYRVEENTGE. The entire CDR3 is CASTYRVEENTGELFF.

This clone was counted ten times or more. The CDR3 extends 3 residues past the end of the read, so its final part is completed from the germline J gene. The chain joins TRBV19 to TRBJ2-3, with 9 bases aligning to TRBD2. The CDR3 contains 16 residues. V lost 5 bases and J lost 1; bases outside the gene matches: 7. The germline V gene has CDR1 LNHDA and CDR2 SQIVND (reference sequence). This chain's CDR3 is CASSVIAGVGTDTQYF. CDR3 bases read: TGTGCCAGTAGTGTAATAGCGGGAGTTGGCACAGATACG.

This clone has ten or more counts. The read comes to an end 3 residues before the CDR3 does, leaving the germline J gene to fill in the end. The rearrangement uses TRBV18 and TRBJ1-1, with D tentatively TRBD1 (6 bases). Germline V gene sequence: CDR1 KGHSH, CDR2 LQKENI. The CDR3 extends over 14 amino acids. Trimming pared 6 bases from V and 1 base from J, leaving 12 bases between. The CDR3 region is CASSQGTGNTEAFF. The sequenced part of the CDR3 DNA is TGTGCCAGCTCTCAGGGGACGGGGAACACTGAA.

At least ten counts were recorded for this clone. Read sequence stops 3 residues before the CDR3 end, and the germline J gene provides the missing end. V and J are TRBV9 and TRBJ2-7, with no clear D. The CDR3 sequence is 16 residues long. Germline V gene sequence: CDR1 SGDLS, CDR2 YYNGEE. Trimming shortened V by 4 bases and J by 0 bases, and 17 bases separated the two germline ends. The covered CDR3 bases are TGTGCCAGCAGCCCCCAAATTCAGGCAGCCTCCTACGAG. It specifies CASSPQIQAASYE. The complete CDR3 sequence is CASSPQIQAASYEQYF.

Turning to this clone: The CDR3 is cut off 3 residues early in the read; its end comes from the germline J gene. The rearrangement joins TRBV18 to TRBJ2-3; no clear D gene. Trimming stripped 3 bases from V and 2 bases from J, with 6 bases between. The CDR3 spans 13 residues. CDR1 is KGHSH, CDR2 LQKENI, per germline. The CDR3 loop reads CASSPRLTDTQYF. Incomplete CDR3 DNA: TGTGCCAGCTCACCGCGTCTCACAGATACG.

This clone has at least ten counts. The sequenced fragment ends 3 residues before the CDR3 boundary, so the rest is inferred from the germline J gene. V and J are TRBV19 and TRBJ2-1; 8 positions match TRBD2. In germline, CDR1 is LNHDA, CDR2 SQIVND (reference sequence). V lost 0 bases, J lost 9 bases, and 10 bases stayed unmatched. The length of the CDR3 is 16 residues. The CDR3 loop is CASSIDLWNSGTEQFF. Incomplete CDR3 DNA: TGTGCCAGTAGTATAGATCTTTGGAATAGCGGGACTGAG.

This clone was recorded many times. The CDR3 is cut off 3 residues early in the read; its end comes from the germline J gene. The chain has TRBV18 and TRBJ2-1, with a possible D match to TRBD1 (8 bases). The CDR3 covers 15 residues. Trimming left V 3 bases short and J 5 bases short, with 14 bases between. CDR1 is KGHSH and CDR2 is LQKENI in the germline V gene. CDR3 in amino acids: CASSPDRGGDNEQFF. CDR3 DNA, as far as it was read: TGTGCCAGCTCACCCGACAGGGGAGGGGACAATGAG.

This clone was counted ten times or more. Read data end 3 residues before the CDR3 end; the end is taken from the germline J gene. The rearrangement links TRBV19 to TRBJ2-2; D might be TRBD1 (7 bases). Germline V lookup: CDR1 LNHDA, CDR2 SQIVND (reference sequence). Trimming shortened V by 1 base and J by 3 bases, and 15 bases separated the two germline ends. This CDR3 spans 17 amino acids. Partial CDR3 DNA: TGTGCCAGTAGTATAGTTGGAGGGGGCGCGGACACCGGGGAG. Translation gives CASSIVGGGADTGE. The entire CDR3 reads CASSIVGGGADTGELFF.

There are many counts of this clone. The read stops 3 residues short of the end of the CDR3; the missing end is completed from the germline J gene. The chain uses TRBV5-1 and TRBJ2-7; 11 bases agree with TRBD2. The CDR3 consists of 15 residues. Germline CDR1 and CDR2: SGHRS and YFSETQ. V gave up 4 bases and J gave up 3 bases; unmatched junction bases: 6. The CDR3 DNA, read in part, is TGCGCCAGCAGCCCAATAGCGGGGGGGGGCTACGAG. It translates to CASSPIAGGGYE. The whole CDR3 sequence is CASSPIAGGGYEQYF.

About this clone: Coverage ceases 3 residues before the CDR3 finishes, and the germline J gene fills in the end. The chain combines TRBV30 with TRBJ1-2; unclear D gene. Germline CDR1 reads GTSNPN; CDR2 reads SVGIG (reference sequence). The CDR3 loop spans 12 amino acids. Incomplete CDR3 DNA: TGTGCCTGGAGCCTTACTAACCCTGAC. It is translated as CAWSLTNPD. The complete CDR3 reads CAWSLTNPDYTF.